The present TCR beta chain was sequenced within a study of cytomegalovirus exposure and HLA in healthy donors. Broader study findings: Another analysis was done later, and it associated more than 15,000 TCR beta sequences with HLA alleles at 0.05 false discovery rate.

The PCR made use of 60 Vbeta and 13 Jbeta primers. Measured with immunoSEQ multiplex PCR; TCRdb has only the in-frame clones, and not every one. The sample has around 120,000 clones; about four fifths are singletons. The CDR3 is made up of 16 amino acids. Germline assignment: CDR1 SEHNR and CDR2 FQNEAQ (reference sequence). V was clipped by 1 base and J by 4 bases; unmatched bases: 6. A word on this clone: Antigen specificity is unknown.

This chain joins TRBV7-9 and TRBJ1-5; 8 nucleotides agree with TRBD1. What was sequenced was PBMCs. The TCR comes from a man aged 18 to 35 in good health and CMV-seronegative. CDR3 bases: TGTGCCAGCAGCTTAGGAGACAGGGGACCTAATCAGCCCCAGCATTTT. Its protein is CASSLGDRGPNQPQHF.